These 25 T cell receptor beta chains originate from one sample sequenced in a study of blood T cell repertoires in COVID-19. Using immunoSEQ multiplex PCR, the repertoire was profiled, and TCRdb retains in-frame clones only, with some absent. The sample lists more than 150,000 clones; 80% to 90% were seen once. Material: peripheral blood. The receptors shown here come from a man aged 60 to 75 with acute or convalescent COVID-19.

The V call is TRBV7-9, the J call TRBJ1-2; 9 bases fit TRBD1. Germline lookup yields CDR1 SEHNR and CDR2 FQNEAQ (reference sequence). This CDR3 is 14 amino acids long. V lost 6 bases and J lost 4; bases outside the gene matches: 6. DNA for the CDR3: TGTGCCAGCAGTGGGACAGGGCAGGGCTATGGCTACACCTTC. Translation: CASSGTGQGYGYTF.

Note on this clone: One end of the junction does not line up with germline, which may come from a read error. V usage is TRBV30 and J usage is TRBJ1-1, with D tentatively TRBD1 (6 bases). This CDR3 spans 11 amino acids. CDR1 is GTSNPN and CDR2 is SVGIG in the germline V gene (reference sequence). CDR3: CAGRGGREAFF. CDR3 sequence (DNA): TGTGCCGGGAGGGGGGGTAGAGAAGCTTTCTTT.

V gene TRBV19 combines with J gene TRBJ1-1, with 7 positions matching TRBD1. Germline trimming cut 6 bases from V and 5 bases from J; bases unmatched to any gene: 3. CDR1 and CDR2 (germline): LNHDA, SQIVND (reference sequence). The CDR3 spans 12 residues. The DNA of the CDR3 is TGTGCCAGTAGGCACAGGGGAACTGAAGCTTTCTTT. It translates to CASRHRGTEAFF.

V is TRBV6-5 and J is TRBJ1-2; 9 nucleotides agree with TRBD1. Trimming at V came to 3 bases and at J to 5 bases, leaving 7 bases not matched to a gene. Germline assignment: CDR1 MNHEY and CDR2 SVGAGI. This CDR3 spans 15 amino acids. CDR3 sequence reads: CASSYSDRGAYGYTF. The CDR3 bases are TGTGCCAGCAGTTATTCGGACAGGGGAGCTTATGGCTACACCTTC.

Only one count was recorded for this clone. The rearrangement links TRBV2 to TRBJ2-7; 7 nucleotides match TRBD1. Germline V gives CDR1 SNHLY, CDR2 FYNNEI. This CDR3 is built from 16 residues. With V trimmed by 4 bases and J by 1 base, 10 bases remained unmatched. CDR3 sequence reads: CASSGLDRTGSYEQYF. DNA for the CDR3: TGTGCCAGCAGTGGGCTGGACAGGACCGGGTCCTACGAGCAGTACTTC.

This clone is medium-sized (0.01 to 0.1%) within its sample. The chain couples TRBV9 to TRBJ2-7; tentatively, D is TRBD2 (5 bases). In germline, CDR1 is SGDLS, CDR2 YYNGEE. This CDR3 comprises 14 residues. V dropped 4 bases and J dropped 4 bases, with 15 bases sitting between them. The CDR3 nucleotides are TGTGCCAGCAGCCAAGCGGAGGCTTTTTACGAGCAGTACTTC. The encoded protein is CASSQAEAFYEQYF.

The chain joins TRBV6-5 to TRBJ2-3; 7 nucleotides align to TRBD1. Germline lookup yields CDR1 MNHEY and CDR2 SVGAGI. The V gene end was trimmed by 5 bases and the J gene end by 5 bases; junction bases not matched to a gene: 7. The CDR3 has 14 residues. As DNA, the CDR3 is TGTGCCAGCAGTCCCAGGGGGTTTGGAGATACGCAGTATTTT. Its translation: CASSPRGFGDTQYF.

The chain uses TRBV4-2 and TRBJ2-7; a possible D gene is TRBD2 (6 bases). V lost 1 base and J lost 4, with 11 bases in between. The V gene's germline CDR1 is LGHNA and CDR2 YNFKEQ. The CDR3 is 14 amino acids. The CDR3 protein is CASSQAGVVYEQYF. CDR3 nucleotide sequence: TGTGCCAGCAGCCAAGCGGGAGTGGTATACGAGCAGTACTTC.

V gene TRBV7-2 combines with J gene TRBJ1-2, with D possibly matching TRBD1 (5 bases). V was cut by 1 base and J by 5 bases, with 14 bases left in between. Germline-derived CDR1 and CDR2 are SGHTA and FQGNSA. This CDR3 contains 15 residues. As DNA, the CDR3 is TGTGCCAGCAGCTTAGGGGGCAGCGCCTCGTATGGCTACACCTTC. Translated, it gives CASSLGGSASYGYTF.

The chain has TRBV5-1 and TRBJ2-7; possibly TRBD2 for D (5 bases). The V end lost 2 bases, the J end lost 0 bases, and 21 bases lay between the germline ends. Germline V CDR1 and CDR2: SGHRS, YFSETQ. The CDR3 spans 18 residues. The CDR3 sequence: CASSLTGGGLKSSYEQYF. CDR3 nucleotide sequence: TGCGCCAGCAGCTTAACTGGAGGCGGCCTGAAGAGCTCCTACGAGCAGTACTTC.

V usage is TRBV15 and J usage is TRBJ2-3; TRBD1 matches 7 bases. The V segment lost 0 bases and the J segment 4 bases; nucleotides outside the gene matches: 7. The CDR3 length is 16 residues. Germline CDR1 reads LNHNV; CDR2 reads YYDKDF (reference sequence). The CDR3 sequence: CATSRDWSGGADTQYF. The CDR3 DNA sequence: TGTGCCACCAGCAGAGATTGGTCAGGGGGTGCAGATACGCAGTATTTT.

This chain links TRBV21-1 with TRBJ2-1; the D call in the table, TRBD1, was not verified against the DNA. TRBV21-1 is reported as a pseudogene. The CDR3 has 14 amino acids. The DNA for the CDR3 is TGTGCCAGCAGCAAAGATTGGGACAACAATGAGCAGTTCTTC. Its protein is CASSKDWDNNEQFF.

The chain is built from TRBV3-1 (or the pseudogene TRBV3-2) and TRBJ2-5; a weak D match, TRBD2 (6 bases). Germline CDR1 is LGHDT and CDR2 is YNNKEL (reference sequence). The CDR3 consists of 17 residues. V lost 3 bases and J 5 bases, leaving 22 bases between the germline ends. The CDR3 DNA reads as TGTGCCAGCAGCCAGGCTCCTAGCGTGAGGGTTGTGGAGACCCAGTACTTC. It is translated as CASSQAPSVRVVETQYF.

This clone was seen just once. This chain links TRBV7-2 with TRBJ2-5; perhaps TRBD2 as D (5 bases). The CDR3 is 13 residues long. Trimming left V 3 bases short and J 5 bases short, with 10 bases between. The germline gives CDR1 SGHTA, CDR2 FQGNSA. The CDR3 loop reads CASSLRGSETQYF. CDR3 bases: TGTGCCAGCAGCTTGAGAGGGTCGGAGACCCAGTACTTC.

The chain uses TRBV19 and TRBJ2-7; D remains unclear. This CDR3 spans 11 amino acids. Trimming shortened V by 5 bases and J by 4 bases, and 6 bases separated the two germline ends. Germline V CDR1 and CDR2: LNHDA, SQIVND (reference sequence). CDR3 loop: CASSDSYEQYF. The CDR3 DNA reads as TGTGCCAGTAGTGATAGTTACGAGCAGTACTTC.

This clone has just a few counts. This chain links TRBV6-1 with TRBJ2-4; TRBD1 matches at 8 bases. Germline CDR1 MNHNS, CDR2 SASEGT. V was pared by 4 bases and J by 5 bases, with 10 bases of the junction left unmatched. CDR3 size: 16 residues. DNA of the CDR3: TGTGCCAGCAGTGGAAACAACCGGGACAGGCAAAACATTCAGTACTTC. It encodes CASSGNNRDRQNIQYF.

The CDR3 protein is CASSMGGEGEQYF. The CDR3 DNA follows: TGTGCCAGTAGTATGGGAGGGGAAGGCGAGCAGTACTTC. This rearrangement joins TRBV19 to TRBJ2-7, with 7 bases fitting TRBD2. This CDR3 comprises 13 residues. V shed 3 bases, J shed 6 bases, and the junction held 5 bases outside the gene matches. Germline V gene sequence: CDR1 LNHDA, CDR2 SQIVND (reference sequence).

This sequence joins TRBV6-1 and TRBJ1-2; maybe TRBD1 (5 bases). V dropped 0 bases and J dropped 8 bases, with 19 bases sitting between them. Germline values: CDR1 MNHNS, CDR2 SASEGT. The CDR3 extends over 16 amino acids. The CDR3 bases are TGTGCCAGCAGTGAAGCGGCCCGTCGCGGGACTCTGGGCTACACCTTC. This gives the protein CASSEAARRGTLGYTF.

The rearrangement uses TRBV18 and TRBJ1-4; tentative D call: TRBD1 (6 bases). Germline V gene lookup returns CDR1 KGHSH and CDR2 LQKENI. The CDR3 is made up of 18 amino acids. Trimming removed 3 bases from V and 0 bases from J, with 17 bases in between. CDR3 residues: CASSPLQIRQATNEKLFF. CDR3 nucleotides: TGTGCCAGCTCACCCCTTCAAATTAGACAGGCAACTAATGAAAAACTGTTTTTT.

The CDR3: CASSLSGQGNDYTF. The CDR3 DNA sequence: TGTGCCAGCAGTTTATCGGGACAGGGTAATGACTACACCTTC. The J gene is TRBJ1-2, the V gene TRBV28; 9 bases line up with TRBD1. Germline assignment: CDR1 MDHEN and CDR2 SYDVKM. V was pared by 1 base and J by 10 bases, with 7 bases of the junction left unmatched. CDR3 length equals 14 residues.

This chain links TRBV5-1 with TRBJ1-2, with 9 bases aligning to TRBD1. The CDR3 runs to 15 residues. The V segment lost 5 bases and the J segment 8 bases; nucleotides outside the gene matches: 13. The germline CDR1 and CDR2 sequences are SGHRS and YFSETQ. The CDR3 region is CASSVFGQGIRGYTF. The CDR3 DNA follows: TGCGCCAGCAGTGTATTTGGACAGGGGATACGAGGCTACACCTTC.

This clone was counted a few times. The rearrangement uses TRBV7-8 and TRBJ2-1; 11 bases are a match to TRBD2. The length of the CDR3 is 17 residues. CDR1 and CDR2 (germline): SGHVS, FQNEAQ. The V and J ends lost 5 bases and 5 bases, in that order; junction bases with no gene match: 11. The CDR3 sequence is CASSVPPGLAVHNEQFF. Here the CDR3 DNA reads TGTGCCAGCAGCGTACCGCCGGGACTAGCGGTTCACAATGAGCAGTTCTTC.

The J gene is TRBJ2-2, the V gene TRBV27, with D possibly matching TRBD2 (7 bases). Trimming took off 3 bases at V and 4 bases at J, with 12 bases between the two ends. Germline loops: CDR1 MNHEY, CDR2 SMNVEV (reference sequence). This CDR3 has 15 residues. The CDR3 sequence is CASSFNGGRTGELFF. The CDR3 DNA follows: TGTGCCAGCAGTTTTAACGGGGGGCGCACCGGGGAGCTGTTTTTT.

Here the CDR3 DNA reads TGCGCCAGCAGCTTGGGGACTGCTGGCGGGAGGCAGGCAGATACGCAGTATTTT. Translation: CASSLGTAGGRQADTQYF. The chain couples TRBV5-1 to TRBJ2-3; the match to TRBD2 covers 8 bases. The germline CDR1 and CDR2 sequences are SGHRS and YFSETQ. V lost 0 bases to trimming and J lost 4 bases; unmatched junction nucleotides: 13. This CDR3 is built from 18 residues.

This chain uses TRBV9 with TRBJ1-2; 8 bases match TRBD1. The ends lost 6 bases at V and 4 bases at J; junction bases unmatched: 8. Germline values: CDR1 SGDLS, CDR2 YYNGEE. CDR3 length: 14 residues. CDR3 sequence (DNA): TGTGCCAGCAATACGCAGGGGGCGCGCTATGGCTACACCTTC. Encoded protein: CASNTQGARYGYTF.